A single sample is the source of the 21 T cell receptor beta chains below, sequenced in a study of T cell repertoires in cytomegalovirus infection. These receptors lack a known antigen. TCRdb independently ran MiXCR on the reads; one entry per CDR3 protein. The data contain some 800,000 distinct CDR3 sequences, about 31% of them singletons. The sequences come from cultured CD8+ T cells from PBMCs, collected from culture after CMV antigen stimulation. The origin of the receptors is a human donor in good health (CMV status not recorded). Some clones in this sample may be carry-over from other donors' samples.

The chain couples TRBV20-1 to TRBJ1-1, with 7 positions matching TRBD1. V trimming: 0 bases; J trimming: 3 bases; junction bases outside the gene matches: 16. The CDR3 extends over 18 amino acids. Germline assignment: CDR1 DFQATT and CDR2 SNEGSKA (reference sequence). The CDR3 sequence is CSARDHKGATLGDTEAFF. CDR3 nucleotide sequence: TGCAGTGCTAGAGATCATAAGGGGGCGACACTTGGAGACACTGAAGCTTTCTTT.

The chain employs TRBV4-1 and TRBJ2-3; D is perhaps TRBD2 (5 bases). Germline-derived CDR1 and CDR2 are MGHRA and YSYEKL. V shed 6 bases and J shed 2 bases, with 15 bases lying between them. CDR3 length: 15 amino acids. CDR3 residues: CASSLGVLPTDTQYF. CDR3 nucleotides: TGCGCCAGCAGTCTCGGGGTCCTCCCCACAGATACGCAGTATTTT.

This clonotype was detected only a few times. The gene calls are TRBV7-8 and TRBJ2-5, with 12 positions matching TRBD1. The CDR3 is made up of 16 amino acids. Germline lookup yields CDR1 SGHVS and CDR2 FQNEAQ. The junction had 6 bases not matched to a gene; V was cut back by 5 bases and J by 2 bases. The CDR3 spells CASSLGDRGLQETQYF. The CDR3 DNA reads as TGTGCCAGCAGCCTCGGGGACAGGGGGCTTCAAGAGACCCAGTACTTC.

The V and J genes are TRBV27 and TRBJ2-5; 11 nucleotides agree with TRBD1. With 5 bases clipped from V and 4 bases from J, the junction kept 3 bases outside the gene matches. CDR1 and CDR2 from the germline V gene are MNHEY and SMNVEV (reference sequence). This CDR3 comprises 14 residues. CDR3 DNA sequence: TGTGCCAGCAGTCACGGGACAGGGGGAGAGACCCAGTACTTC. Amino acids: CASSHGTGGETQYF.

V usage is TRBV28 and J usage is TRBJ2-7; TRBD1 matches at 10 bases. The CDR3 spans 16 residues. With V trimmed by 4 bases and J by 2 bases, 8 bases remained unmatched. Germline-derived CDR1 and CDR2 are MDHEN and SYDVKM. The CDR3, as DNA: TGTGCCAGCAGTTCCCTTGGGACAGGGGTCGCCTACGAGCAGTACGTC. It codes for CASSSLGTGVAYEQYV.

With respect to this clonotype: This is likely a read error, given that the CDR3 carries no conserved phenylalanine or tryptophan at its end. The V gene is TRBV2, the J gene TRBJ1-2; 8 bases match TRBD1. The CDR3 has 13 residues. Unmatched junction bases numbered 7, after V lost 6 bases and J lost 7 bases. Per germline, CDR1 SNHLY and CDR2 FYNNEI. The CDR3 sequence is CASREQGAVGYTL. DNA of the CDR3: TGTGCCAGCAGAGAGCAGGGGGCGGTTGGCTACACCCTC.

This clonotype has just a few counts. This rearrangement joins TRBV7-9 to TRBJ2-1, with D possibly being TRBD1 (6 bases). The CDR3 totals 16 residues. From germline, CDR1 is SEHNR and CDR2 FQNEAQ (reference sequence). With 1 base removed from V and 3 bases from J, the gap between germline ends came to 13 bases. CDR3 DNA: TGTGCCAGCAGCTTAGGGGGGACACAAAACTACAATGAGCAGTTCTTC. Translation: CASSLGGTQNYNEQFF.

The chain is built from TRBV5-4 and TRBJ2-1; the D call may be TRBD1 or TRBD2 (6 bases each). This CDR3 has 14 amino acids. V was shortened by 1 base and J by 7 bases, with 12 bases between the two germline ends. Germline loops: CDR1 SGHNT, CDR2 YYREEE (reference sequence). The CDR3 bases are TGTGCCAGCAGCTTGCGGGGGCCGTTGAATGAGCAGTTCTTC. Its translation is CASSLRGPLNEQFF. The full variable domain, completed using reference TRBV5-4 and TRBJ2-1, is ETGVTQSPTHLIKTRGQQVTLRCSSQSGHNTVSWYQQALGQGPQFIFQYYREEENGRGNFPPRFSGLQFPNYSSELNVNALELDDSALYLCASSLRGPLNEQFFGPGTRLTVL.

This chain uses TRBV7-6 with TRBJ1-1, with 8 bases that match TRBD1. CDR1 is SGHVS, CDR2 FNYEAQ, per germline. Trimming cost V 0 bases and J 5 bases; bases outside gene matches: 5. CDR3 size: 15 residues. The CDR3 reads CASSLARRGPTEAFF. The CDR3 nucleotides are TGTGCCAGCAGCTTAGCGCGCAGGGGGCCGACTGAAGCTTTCTTT.

This rearrangement joins TRBV6-2 or TRBV6-3 to TRBJ2-5; 9 bases map to TRBD2. Germline CDR1 is MNHEY and CDR2 is SVGEGT. The CDR3 covers 16 residues. Trimming cost V 3 bases and J 2 bases; bases outside gene matches: 7. The CDR3 region is CASSYLGAGGQETQYF. CDR3 nucleotide sequence: TGTGCCAGCAGTTATCTCGGAGCGGGGGGACAAGAGACCCAGTACTTC.

Regarding this clonotype: The junction and the germline gene differ at one end; a read error may be behind it. This chain joins TRBV14 and TRBJ2-6; maybe TRBD1 (5 bases). The CDR3 is 22 residues long. Germline values: CDR1 SGHDN, CDR2 FVKESK. The CDR3 loop reads CASSQDWVLGPHGLSGANALTF. The CDR3 nucleotides are TGTGCCAGCAGCCAAGATTGGGTATTGGGGCCCCATGGCCTCTCTGGGGCCAACGCCCTGACTTTC.

The genes are TRBV27 and TRBJ2-1, with D unclear. CDR1 and CDR2 (germline): MNHEY, SMNVEV (reference sequence). The CDR3 contains 12 residues. The V end lost 4 bases, the J end lost 9 bases, and 10 bases lay between the germline ends. The CDR3 sequence: CASSSSLLEQFF. The CDR3 DNA sequence: TGTGCCAGCAGTTCTTCCTTGCTTGAGCAGTTCTTC.

This clonotype was seen a handful of times. The genes are TRBV25-1 and TRBJ2-1; 12 nucleotides agree with TRBD2. The CDR3 contains 17 residues. Looked up from germline, CDR1 is MGHDK and CDR2 is SYGVNS. V gave up 1 base and J gave up 5 bases; unmatched junction bases: 6. CDR3 in amino acids: CASSESQTSGGDNEQFF. The CDR3 DNA follows: TGTGCCAGCAGTGAATCGCAGACTAGCGGGGGTGACAATGAGCAGTTCTTC.

In this sample, this clonotype turned up many times. The chain joins TRBV19 to TRBJ2-3; D ambiguous. This CDR3 spans 13 amino acids. The germline V gene encodes CDR1 LNHDA and CDR2 SQIVND (reference sequence). V lost 5 bases and J lost 3, with 9 bases in between. The CDR3 reads CASSPPETDTQYF. The CDR3 bases are TGTGCCAGTAGTCCCCCGGAGACAGATACGCAGTATTTT.

This clonotype has more than one count but fewer than ten. The chain employs TRBV2 and TRBJ2-1, with D unresolved. Germline lookup yields CDR1 SNHLY and CDR2 FYNNEI. The length of the CDR3 is 13 residues. V gave up 3 bases and J gave up 5 bases, with 8 bases separating them. This CDR3 reads CASSDRPNNEQFF. The DNA for the CDR3 is TGTGCCAGCAGTGATAGGCCTAACAATGAGCAGTTCTTC. The full variable domain, its missing parts supplied by reference TRBV2 and TRBJ2-1, is EPEVTQTPSHQVTQMGQEVILRCVPISNHLYFYWYRQILGQKVEFLVSFYNNEISEKSEIFDDQFSVERPDGSNFTLKIRSTKLEDSAMYFCASSDRPNNEQFFGPGTRLTVL.

The chain carries TRBV29-1 and TRBJ2-1; TRBD1 matches 9 bases. The CDR3 has 15 residues. Losses at the gene ends were 8 bases for V and 4 bases for J; bases not matched to a gene: 12. Germline CDR1 is SQVTM and CDR2 is ANQGSEA. CDR3 nucleotides: TGCAGCCTAAGGCCGGACAGGGGAAGTTACAATGAGCAGTTCTTC. It translates to CSLRPDRGSYNEQFF.

J is TRBJ2-7 and V is TRBV6-1; D may be TRBD1 or TRBD2 (5 bases each). Trimming pared 5 bases from V and 0 bases from J, leaving 11 bases between. The CDR3 is made up of 14 amino acids. The germline gives CDR1 MNHNS, CDR2 SASEGT. In DNA, the CDR3 is TGTGCCAGCAGTCCGGGGCTCTTCTCCTACGAGCAGTACTTC. Its translation: CASSPGLFSYEQYF.

To note about this clonotype: The germline gene is not matched at one end of the junction; a read error may be the cause. The chain has TRBV27 and TRBJ2-1; D uncertain. Looked up from germline, CDR1 is MNHEY and CDR2 is SMNVEV (reference sequence). The CDR3 is 14 residues long. CDR3 residues: CTSSLIPGRNEQFF. For the CDR3, the DNA is TGTACCAGCAGTTTAATCCCAGGTCGGAATGAGCAGTTCTTC.

The chain employs TRBV19 and TRBJ2-5; no clear D. Germline CDR1 reads LNHDA; CDR2 reads SQIVND (reference sequence). This CDR3 comprises 15 residues. Trimming took 5 bases from V and 2 from J, leaving 15 bases between them. Here the CDR3 reads CASSETPSRQETQYF. In nucleotides, the CDR3 is TGTGCCAGTAGTGAGACCCCAAGTCGGCAAGAGACCCAGTACTTC.

This clonotype appeared a few times. The chain couples TRBV5-5 to TRBJ1-5; D is perhaps TRBD1 (5 bases). The V gene lost 0 bases and the J gene lost 4 bases, with 14 bases spanning the gap. The CDR3 has 16 residues. Germline CDR1 SGHKS, CDR2 YYEKEE (reference sequence). The CDR3 bases are TGTGCCAGCAGCTTGGCCCTATCGGGGGGTAATCAGCCCCAGCATTTT. This translates into CASSLALSGGNQPQHF.

Details on this clonotype: A read error is possible here, since a much larger clone lies one base away. The rearrangement joins TRBV7-8 to TRBJ2-1; TRBD2 aligns across 9 bases. This CDR3 is built from 15 residues. CDR1 and CDR2 from the germline V gene are SGHVS and FQNEAQ. V lost 9 bases to trimming and J lost 0 bases; unmatched junction nucleotides: 6. The chain's CDR3 is CARRASGNSYNEQFF. The DNA of the CDR3 is TGTGCCAGGAGGGCTAGCGGGAACTCCTACAATGAGCAGTTCTTC. The whole variable domain, filled in from reference TRBV7-8 and TRBJ2-1, reads GAGVSQSPRYKVAKRGQDVALRCDPISGHVSLFWYQQALGQGPEFLTYFQNEAQLDKSGLPSDRFFAERPEGSVSTLKIQRTQQEDSAVYLCARRASGNSYNEQFFGPGTRLTVL.